This TCR beta chain was sequenced for a study of blood T cell repertoires in COVID-19. Study background: COVID-19 samples from acute and convalescent phases originated in the United States, Italy and Spain.

Germline CDR1 MNHNS, CDR2 SASEGT. The V and J ends lost 2 bases and 7 bases respectively, with 20 bases between them. The CDR3 is made up of 17 amino acids. Enrolment of Seattle patients took place during active infection, and they were followed longitudinally. Assay: immunoSEQ multiplex PCR; the TCRdb copy retains only in-frame clones and omits some. The profile covers about 160,000 clones, with 82% appearing a single time and under 9% taken by the ten largest. The sample was peripheral blood. The origin of this receptor is a woman aged 40 to 49 with COVID-19, enrolled during active disease. The rearrangement joins TRBV6-1 to TRBJ2-2; D may be TRBD1 (6 bases). CDR3 coding DNA: TGTGCCAGCAGTGAATTGACGCTACAACAGGGTGGCGGGGAGCTGTTTTTT. It translates to CASSELTLQQGGGELFF.